What follows describes a single TCR beta chain. Its antigen is not known. CDR1 and CDR2 (germline): MDHEN, SYDVKM. V was cut by 4 bases and J by 4 bases, with 14 bases left in between. The CDR3 length is 15 residues. These data come from a study of T-cell memory formation after mild COVID-19. Notes on the study in general: There was no confirmation that second-wave clones peaking on day 37 were SARS-CoV-2 specific.

Amplification by 5'RACE using constant-segment primers produced TCR alpha and TCR beta cDNA libraries that carried sample barcodes and UMIs. MiXCR, applied by TCRdb to the 5' RACE reads, yields one record per CDR3 protein. The table lists 250,000 or so distinct CDR3 sequences, about 20% of them singletons. The sequence came from a man between 18 and 35 years old who had mild COVID-19 (a few samples of this study predate the infection). Cell type and time point are not known. The chain uses TRBV28 and TRBJ1-5; tentative D call: TRBD1 (5 bases). The sequencing sample was made of PBMCs or a T cell subset sorted from them (not recorded which). Written as DNA, the CDR3 is TGTGCCAGCAGTTCGGCAGACAGAATTAATCAGCCCCAGCATTTT. It translates to CASSSADRINQPQHF.